One and the same sample provided the 18 T cell receptor beta chains below, sequenced in a study of CD8+ T cells in alopecia areata. The treatment denotes: oral pan-JAK inhibitor, 5-10 mg twice daily. RNA extraction was followed by reverse transcription into cDNA, which acted as the sequencing template. Profiling relied on immunoSEQ multiplex PCR, and the TCRdb table lists in-frame clones only, not all of them. The sample has about 190,000 clones, 60% to 70% seen once. Specimen: CD4+ T cells sorted from blood, collected at week 4, from a patient treated with tofacitinib. The receptors here all came from a human donor with alopecia areata.

The table lists this clone with many counts. The chain uses TRBV15 and TRBJ2-3, with D uncertain. CDR1 is LNHNV and CDR2 is YYDKDF in the germline V gene (reference sequence). The V and J ends lost 0 bases and 4 bases respectively, with 8 bases between them. This CDR3 is built from 14 residues. CDR3 in DNA: TGTGCCACCAGCAGAGATGGGCACTCAGATACGCAGTATTTT. Translating gives CATSRDGHSDTQYF.

This rearrangement joins TRBV6-6 to TRBJ2-5; D call uncertain. Trimming took off 7 bases at V and 14 bases at J, with 17 bases between the two ends. CDR3 length equals 11 residues. The V gene's germline CDR1 is MNHNY and CDR2 SVGAGI (reference sequence). CDR3 sequence (DNA): TGTGCCAGCAATAATAGGGCTCGTTTATACTTC. It yields the protein CASNNRARLYF.

V usage is TRBV4-1 and J usage is TRBJ2-5; TRBD2 matches 10 bases. Germline CDR1 and CDR2: MGHRA and YSYEKL. CDR3 length: 18 residues. V was pared by 1 base and J by 5 bases, with 13 bases of the junction left unmatched. The CDR3 is CASSQAIGLAGVQETQYF. CDR3 DNA sequence: TGCGCCAGCAGCCAAGCCATTGGGCTAGCGGGAGTTCAGGAGACCCAGTACTTC.

J is TRBJ2-1 and V is TRBV6-5, with TRBD2 matching over 7 bases. J lost 6 bases, V lost 2 bases, and 1 base had no gene match. This CDR3 comprises 13 residues. CDR1 is MNHEY and CDR2 is SVGAGI in the germline V gene. The CDR3: CASSYLAANEQFF. DNA for the CDR3: TGTGCCAGCAGTTACCTAGCGGCCAATGAGCAGTTCTTC.

In DNA, the CDR3 is TGTGCCAGCGGACTAGCGGGTCGGGGGGATACGCAGTATTTT. Protein: CASGLAGRGDTQYF. The rearrangement links TRBV2 to TRBJ2-3, with 11 bases matching TRBD2. From germline, CDR1 is SNHLY and CDR2 FYNNEI. V shed 8 bases and J 6 bases; nucleotides not matched to a gene: 7. This CDR3 spans 14 amino acids.

The chain links TRBV6-5 to TRBJ1-1; a possible D gene is TRBD1 (6 bases). Germline V gene lookup returns CDR1 MNHEY and CDR2 SVGAGI. The CDR3 has 15 amino acids. Trimming left V 0 bases short and J 4 bases short, with 12 bases between. CDR3 loop: CASSYSGQQFTEAFF. The DNA of the CDR3 is TGTGCCAGCAGTTACTCAGGACAGCAGTTCACTGAAGCTTTCTTT.

J is TRBJ2-3 and V is TRBV11-2, with TRBD2 identical over 7 bases. V was clipped by 5 bases and J by 5 bases; unmatched bases: 10. CDR3 length: 15 amino acids. Germline CDR1 SGHAT, CDR2 FQNNGV. The CDR3 nucleotides read TGTGCCAGCAGCCCAGCGGGATCATCAGTAGATACGCAGTATTTT. As protein: CASSPAGSSVDTQYF.

The rearrangement uses TRBV27 and TRBJ2-1; unclear D gene. Trimming shortened V by 5 bases and J by 0 bases, and 11 bases separated the two germline ends. The CDR3 runs 15 residues. CDR1 is MNHEY, CDR2 SMNVEV, per germline (reference sequence). CDR3 in DNA: TGTGCCAGCAGTAGGGCGTGGAGCTCCTACAATGAGCAGTTCTTC. Translation gives CASSRAWSSYNEQFF.

The V and J genes are TRBV7-2 and TRBJ2-5, with a tentative D call TRBD1 (6 bases). Trimming left V 3 bases short and J 2 bases short, with 10 bases between. CDR1 and CDR2 from the germline V gene are SGHTA and FQGNSA. The CDR3 extends over 14 amino acids. The CDR3 region has the DNA TGTGCCAGCAGCTTCTGGACAGAACAAGAGACCCAGTACTTC. It encodes CASSFWTEQETQYF.

This chain's CDR3 is CASSHGKEGYTF. The DNA for the CDR3 is TGTGCCTCGTCTCACGGGAAGGAGGGCTACACCTTC. The rearrangement links TRBV30 to TRBJ1-2; D unresolved. CDR3 length: 12 residues. V gave up 7 bases and J gave up 8 bases, with 17 bases separating them. CDR1 is GTSNPN and CDR2 is SVGIG in the germline V gene (reference sequence).

In the case of this clone: This sample also contains other DNA sequences that code for the same CDR3. V gene TRBV20-1 combines with J gene TRBJ1-5, with D uncertain. The ends were cut back, 3 bases at V and 2 bases at J, with 2 bases in the middle. Germline CDR1 reads DFQATT; CDR2 reads SNEGSKA (reference sequence). The CDR3 has 11 residues. CDR3: CSARGNQPQHF. In DNA, the CDR3 is TGCAGTGCTAGGGGCAATCAGCCCCAGCATTTT.

V is TRBV30 and J is TRBJ1-1; D possibly corresponds to TRBD1 (5 bases). The CDR3 runs 13 residues. CDR1 and CDR2 from the germline V gene are GTSNPN and SVGIG (reference sequence). V gave up 2 bases and J gave up 1 base, with 8 bases separating them. The CDR3 nucleotides read TGTGCCTGGAGTTGGCAGGGGAACACTGAAGCTTTCTTT. Translation gives CAWSWQGNTEAFF.

This clone was observed a few times. This rearrangement joins TRBV4-2 to TRBJ1-5; 11 bases agree with TRBD1. This CDR3 has 16 amino acids. V was clipped by 3 bases and J by 4 bases; unmatched bases: 5. The germline V gene encodes CDR1 LGHNA and CDR2 YNFKEQ. Written as DNA, the CDR3 is TGTGCCAGCAGCCAGGACAGGGGGCCGGAGAATCAGCCCCAGCATTTT. The encoded protein is CASSQDRGPENQPQHF.

The V and J genes are TRBV11-2 and TRBJ2-7; D gene uncertain. CDR3 length: 14 amino acids. Trimming stripped 2 bases from V and 3 bases from J, with 11 bases between. Germline CDR1 reads SGHAT; CDR2 reads FQNNGV. The CDR3 bases are TGTGCCAGCAGCTTAAGGTTTCAAGACTACGAGCAGTACTTC. As protein: CASSLRFQDYEQYF.

This rearrangement joins TRBV25-1 to TRBJ2-1; D may be TRBD1 (6 bases). Per the germline V gene, CDR1 is MGHDK and CDR2 is SYGVNS. Trimming took 8 bases from V and 6 from J, leaving 17 bases between them. The CDR3 sequence is 14 residues long. In DNA, the CDR3 is TGTGCCAGCGGAAGACACGGACAGTTCAATGAGCAGTTCTTC. Translating it yields CASGRHGQFNEQFF.

This clone has a single count. The chain combines TRBV29-1 with TRBJ1-1; D unresolved. V dropped 2 bases and J dropped 3 bases, with 10 bases sitting between them. The CDR3 consists of 13 residues. From germline, CDR1 is SQVTM and CDR2 ANQGSEA. CDR3 coding DNA: TGCAGCGTTGAAAGTATACGCTACACTGAAGCTTTCTTT. It is translated as CSVESIRYTEAFF.

This chain uses TRBV18 with TRBJ2-7; D might be TRBD1 (6 bases). This CDR3 has 12 residues. V was clipped by 6 bases and J by 5 bases, with 11 bases between them. CDR1 KGHSH and CDR2 LQKENI come from the germline V gene. CDR3 DNA sequence: TGTGCCAGCTCCAGAACAGGGAACGAGCAGTACTTC. Protein: CASSRTGNEQYF.

V usage is TRBV2 and J usage is TRBJ2-7; a possible D gene is TRBD1 (7 bases). Trimming left V 4 bases short and J 3 bases short, with 13 bases between. Germline V gene data show CDR1 as SNHLY and CDR2 as FYNNEI. This CDR3 contains 14 residues. CDR3 sequence: CASSGRDSRYEQYF. The CDR3 DNA is TGTGCCAGCAGTGGGCGGGACAGCCGCTACGAGCAGTACTTC.